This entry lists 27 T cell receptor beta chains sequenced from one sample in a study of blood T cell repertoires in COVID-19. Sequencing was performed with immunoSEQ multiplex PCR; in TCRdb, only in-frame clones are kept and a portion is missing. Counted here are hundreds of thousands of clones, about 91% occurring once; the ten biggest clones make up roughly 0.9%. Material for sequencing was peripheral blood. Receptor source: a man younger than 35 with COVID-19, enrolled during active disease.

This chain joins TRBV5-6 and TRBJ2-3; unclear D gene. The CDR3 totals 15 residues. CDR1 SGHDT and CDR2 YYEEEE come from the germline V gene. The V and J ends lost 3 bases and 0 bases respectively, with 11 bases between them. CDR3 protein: CASSSAVTSTDTQYF. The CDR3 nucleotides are TGTGCCAGCAGCTCTGCGGTTACTAGCACAGATACGCAGTATTTT.

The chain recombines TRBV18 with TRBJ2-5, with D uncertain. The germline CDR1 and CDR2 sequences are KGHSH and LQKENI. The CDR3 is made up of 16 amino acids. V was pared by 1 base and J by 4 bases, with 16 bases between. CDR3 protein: CASSPRAPMGGETQYF. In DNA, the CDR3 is TGTGCCAGCTCACCACGGGCACCCATGGGTGGAGAGACCCAGTACTTC.

The CDR3 coding sequence is TGTGCCACCAGCAGAGATGACACAACCAGGACTGAAGCTTTCTTT. Amino acid sequence: CATSRDDTTRTEAFF. This chain joins TRBV15 and TRBJ1-1, with unresolved D. The V and J ends lost 0 bases and 5 bases respectively, with 13 bases between them. The CDR3 loop spans 15 amino acids. The germline gives CDR1 LNHNV, CDR2 YYDKDF (reference sequence).

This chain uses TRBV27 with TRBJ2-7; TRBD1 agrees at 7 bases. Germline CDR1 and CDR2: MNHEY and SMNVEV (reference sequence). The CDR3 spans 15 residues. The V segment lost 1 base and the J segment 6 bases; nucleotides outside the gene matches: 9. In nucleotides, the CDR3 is TGTGCCAGCAGTTTATTGCGCAGGGGGTCCCTCGAGCAGTACTTC. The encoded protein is CASSLLRRGSLEQYF.

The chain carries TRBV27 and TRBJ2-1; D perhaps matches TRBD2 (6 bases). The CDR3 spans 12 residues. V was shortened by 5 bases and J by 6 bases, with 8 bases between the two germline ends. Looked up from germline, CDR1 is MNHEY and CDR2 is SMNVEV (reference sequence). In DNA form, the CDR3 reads TGTGCCAGCAGTCAGACTAGCAATGAGCAGTTCTTC. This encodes CASSQTSNEQFF.

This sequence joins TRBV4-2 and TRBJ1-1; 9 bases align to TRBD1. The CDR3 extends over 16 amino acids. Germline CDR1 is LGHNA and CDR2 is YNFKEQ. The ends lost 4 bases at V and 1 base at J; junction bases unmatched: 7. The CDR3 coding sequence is TGTGCCAGCAGCCCCACGGACAGGGGATCGAACACTGAAGCTTTCTTT. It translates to CASSPTDRGSNTEAFF.

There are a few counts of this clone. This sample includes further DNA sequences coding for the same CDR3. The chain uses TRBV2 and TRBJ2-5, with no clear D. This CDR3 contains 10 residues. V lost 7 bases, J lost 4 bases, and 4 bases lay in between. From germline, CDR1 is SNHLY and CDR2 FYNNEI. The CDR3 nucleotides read TGTGCCAGCACCCGAGAGACCCAGTACTTC. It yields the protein CASTRETQYF.

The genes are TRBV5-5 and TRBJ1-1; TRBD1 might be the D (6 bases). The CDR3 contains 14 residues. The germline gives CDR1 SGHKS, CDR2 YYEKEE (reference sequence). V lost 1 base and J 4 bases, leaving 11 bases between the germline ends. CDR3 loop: CASSLYEDSTEAFF. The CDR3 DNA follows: TGTGCCAGCAGCTTGTACGAGGACAGCACTGAAGCTTTCTTT. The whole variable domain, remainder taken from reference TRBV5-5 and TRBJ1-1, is DAGVTQSPTHLIKTRGQQVTLRCSPISGHKSVSWYQQVLGQGPQFIFQYYEKEERGRGNFPDRFSARQFPNYSSELNVNALLLGDSALYLCASSLYEDSTEAFFGQGTRLTVV.

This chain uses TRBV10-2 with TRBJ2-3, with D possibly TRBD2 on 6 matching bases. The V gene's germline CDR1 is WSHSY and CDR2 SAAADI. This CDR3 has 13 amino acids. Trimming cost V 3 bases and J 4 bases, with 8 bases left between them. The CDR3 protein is CASSDWGADTQYF. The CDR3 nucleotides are TGCGCCAGCAGTGATTGGGGGGCAGATACGCAGTATTTT.

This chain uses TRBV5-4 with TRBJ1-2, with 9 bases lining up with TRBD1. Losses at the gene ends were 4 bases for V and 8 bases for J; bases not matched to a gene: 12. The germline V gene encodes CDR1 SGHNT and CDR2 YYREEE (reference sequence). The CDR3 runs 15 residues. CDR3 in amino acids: CASSPPGTGLRGYTF. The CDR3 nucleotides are TGTGCCAGCAGCCCGCCCGGGACAGGGCTGAGAGGCTACACCTTC. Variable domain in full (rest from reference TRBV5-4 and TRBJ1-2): ETGVTQSPTHLIKTRGQQVTLRCSSQSGHNTVSWYQQALGQGPQFIFQYYREEENGRGNFPPRFSGLQFPNYSSELNVNALELDDSALYLCASSPPGTGLRGYTFGSGTRLTVV.

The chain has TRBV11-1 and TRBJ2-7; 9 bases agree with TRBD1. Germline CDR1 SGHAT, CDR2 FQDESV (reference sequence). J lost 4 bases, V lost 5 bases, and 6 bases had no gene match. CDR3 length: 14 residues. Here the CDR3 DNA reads TGTGCCAGCAGCCGGGGACAGGGCGGGTACGAGCAGTACTTC. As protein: CASSRGQGGYEQYF.

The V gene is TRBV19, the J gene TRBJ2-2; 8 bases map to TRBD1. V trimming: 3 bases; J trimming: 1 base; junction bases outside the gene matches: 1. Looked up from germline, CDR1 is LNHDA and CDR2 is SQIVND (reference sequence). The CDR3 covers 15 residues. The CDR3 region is CASSMGTGNTGELFF. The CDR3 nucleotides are TGTGCCAGTAGTATGGGGACAGGGAACACCGGGGAGCTGTTTTTT. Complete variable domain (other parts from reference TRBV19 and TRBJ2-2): DGGITQSPKYLFRKEGQNVTLSCEQNLNHDAMYWYRQDPGQGLRLIYYSQIVNDFQKGDIAEGYSVSREKKESFPLTVTSAQKNPTAFYLCASSMGTGNTGELFFGEGSRLTVL.

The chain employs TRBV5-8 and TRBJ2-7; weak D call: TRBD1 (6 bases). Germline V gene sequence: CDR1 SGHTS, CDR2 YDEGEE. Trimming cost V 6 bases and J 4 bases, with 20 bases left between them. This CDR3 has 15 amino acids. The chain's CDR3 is CASNPCTQGRYEQYF. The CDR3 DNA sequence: TGTGCCAGCAATCCGTGTACTCAGGGGCGGTACGAGCAGTACTTC.

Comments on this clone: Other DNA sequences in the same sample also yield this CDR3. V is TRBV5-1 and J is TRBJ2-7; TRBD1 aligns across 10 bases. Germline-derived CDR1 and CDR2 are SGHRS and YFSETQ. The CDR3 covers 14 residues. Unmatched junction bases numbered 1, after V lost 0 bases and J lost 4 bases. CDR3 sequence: CASSLGDRGYEQYF. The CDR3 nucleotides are TGCGCCAGCAGCTTGGGGGACAGGGGATACGAGCAGTACTTC.

This CDR3 reads CASSVGDRVQQETQYF. The CDR3 DNA sequence: TGCGCCAGCAGCGTAGGAGACAGGGTTCAGCAAGAGACCCAGTACTTC. This chain uses TRBV5-1 with TRBJ2-5; 7 bases map to TRBD1. With 4 bases clipped from V and 2 bases from J, the junction kept 11 bases outside the gene matches. CDR1 and CDR2 (germline): SGHRS, YFSETQ. This CDR3 is built from 16 residues.

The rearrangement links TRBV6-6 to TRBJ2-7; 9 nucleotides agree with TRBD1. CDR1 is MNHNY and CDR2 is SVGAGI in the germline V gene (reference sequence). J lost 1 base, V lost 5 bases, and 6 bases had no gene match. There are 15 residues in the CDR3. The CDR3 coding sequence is TGTGCCAGCAGTCGCGGGACAGGGAAATCCTACGAGCAGTACTTC. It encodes CASSRGTGKSYEQYF.

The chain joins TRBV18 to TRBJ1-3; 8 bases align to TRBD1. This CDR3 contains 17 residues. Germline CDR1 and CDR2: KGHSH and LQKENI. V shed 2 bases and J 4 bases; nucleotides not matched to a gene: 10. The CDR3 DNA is TGTGCCAGCTCACCAACGTCCCAACAGGGGGACGGAAACACCATATATTTT. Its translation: CASSPTSQQGDGNTIYF.

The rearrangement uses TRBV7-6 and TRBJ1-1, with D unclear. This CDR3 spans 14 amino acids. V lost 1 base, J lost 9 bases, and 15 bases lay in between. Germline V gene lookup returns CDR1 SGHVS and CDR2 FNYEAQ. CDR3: CASSLERGNFQAFF. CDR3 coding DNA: TGTGCCAGCAGCTTAGAACGAGGGAATTTCCAAGCTTTCTTT.

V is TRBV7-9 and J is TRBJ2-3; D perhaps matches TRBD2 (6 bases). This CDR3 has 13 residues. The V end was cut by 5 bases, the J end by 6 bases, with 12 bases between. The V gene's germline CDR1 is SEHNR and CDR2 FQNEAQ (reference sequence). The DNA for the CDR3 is TGTGCCAGCAGCCAAGATGGAGGGGATACGCAGTATTTT. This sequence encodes CASSQDGGDTQYF. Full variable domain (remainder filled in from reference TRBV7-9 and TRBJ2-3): DTGVSQNPRHKITKRGQNVTFRCDPISEHNRLYWYRQTLGQGPEFLTYFQNEAQLEKSRLLSDRFSAERPKGSFSTLEIQRTEQGDSAMYLCASSQDGGDTQYFGPGTRLTVL.

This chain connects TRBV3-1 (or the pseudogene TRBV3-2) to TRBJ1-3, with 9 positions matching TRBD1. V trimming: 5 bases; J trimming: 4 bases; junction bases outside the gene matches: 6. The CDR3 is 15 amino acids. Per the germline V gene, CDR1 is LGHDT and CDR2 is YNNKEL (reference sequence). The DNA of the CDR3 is TGTGCCAGCAGCTACGACAGGGGGTACGGAAACACCATATATTTT. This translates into CASSYDRGYGNTIYF.

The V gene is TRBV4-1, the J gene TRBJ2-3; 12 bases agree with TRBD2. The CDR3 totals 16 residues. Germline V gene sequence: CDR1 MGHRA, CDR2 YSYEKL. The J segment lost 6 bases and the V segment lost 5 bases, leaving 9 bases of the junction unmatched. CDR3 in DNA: TGCGCCAGCAGCTCTCCCGGGACTAGCGGGTTTGATACGCAGTATTTT. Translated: CASSSPGTSGFDTQYF.

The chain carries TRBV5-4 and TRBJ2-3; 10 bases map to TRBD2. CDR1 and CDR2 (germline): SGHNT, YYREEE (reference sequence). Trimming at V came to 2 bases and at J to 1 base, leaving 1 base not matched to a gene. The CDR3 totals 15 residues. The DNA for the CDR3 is TGTGCCAGCAGCTTCGGGACTAGCGGCACAGATACGCAGTATTTT. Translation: CASSFGTSGTDTQYF.

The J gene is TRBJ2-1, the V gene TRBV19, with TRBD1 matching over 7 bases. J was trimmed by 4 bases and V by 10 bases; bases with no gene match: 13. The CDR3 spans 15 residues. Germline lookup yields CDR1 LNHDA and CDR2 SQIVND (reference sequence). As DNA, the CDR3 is TGTGCCACAGACACAGGGGAAAACGGTTACAATGAGCAGTTCTTC. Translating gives CATDTGENGYNEQFF.

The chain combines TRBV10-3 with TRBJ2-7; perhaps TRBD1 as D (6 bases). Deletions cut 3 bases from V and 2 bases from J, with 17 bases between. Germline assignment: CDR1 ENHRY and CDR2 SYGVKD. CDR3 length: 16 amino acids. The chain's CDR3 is CAISDQQGILPYEQYF. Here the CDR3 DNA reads TGTGCCATCAGTGACCAACAGGGAATCCTCCCCTACGAGCAGTACTTC.

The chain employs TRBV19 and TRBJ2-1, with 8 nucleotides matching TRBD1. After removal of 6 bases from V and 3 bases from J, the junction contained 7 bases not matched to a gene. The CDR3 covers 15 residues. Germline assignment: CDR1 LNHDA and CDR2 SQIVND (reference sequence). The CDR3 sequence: CASRVMTGDYNEQFF. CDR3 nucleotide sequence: TGTGCCAGTAGAGTAATGACAGGGGACTACAATGAGCAGTTCTTC.

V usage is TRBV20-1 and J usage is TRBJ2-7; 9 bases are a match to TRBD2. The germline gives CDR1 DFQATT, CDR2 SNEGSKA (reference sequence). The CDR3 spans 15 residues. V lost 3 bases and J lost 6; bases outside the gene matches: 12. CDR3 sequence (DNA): TGCAGTGCTAGTCTTTCAGCGGGAGGCTATAGCGAGCAGTACTTC. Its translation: CSASLSAGGYSEQYF.

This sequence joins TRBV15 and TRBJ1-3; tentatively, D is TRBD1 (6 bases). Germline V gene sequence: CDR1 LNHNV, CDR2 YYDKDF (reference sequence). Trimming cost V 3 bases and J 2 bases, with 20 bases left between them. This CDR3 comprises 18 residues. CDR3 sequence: CATSRTSQGGGAGNTIYF. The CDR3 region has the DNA TGTGCCACCAGCAGGACCTCCCAAGGGGGTGGCGCTGGAAACACCATATATTTT.